The source of this TCR beta chain is a study of molecular identifiers for immune sequencing clone quantification. CDR3 length: 15 residues. Trimming at V came to 8 bases and at J to 5 bases, leaving 13 bases not matched to a gene. Germline V gene lookup returns CDR1 SEHNR and CDR2 FQNEAQ (reference sequence). This clonotype was seen ten or more times. TCRdb recomputed calls from the PCR reads with MiXCR, one row per CDR3 protein. The sample records 85,000 to 100,000 distinct CDR3 sequences, around 24% being singletons. The material sequenced was naive CD8+ T cells from blood, with Jurkat cell RNA spiked in. Regarding subset: FACS-sorted CD8+CD4-CCR7+CD45RA+ naive T cells. This sequence originates from a human donor in good health. Some libraries in this study had Jurkat cell RNA spiked in. The genes are TRBV7-9 and TRBJ2-7, with TRBD1 matching over 9 bases. CDR3 nucleotide sequence: TGTGCCAGCTCCGAATCGGACAGGGGAGCCCACGAGCAGTACTTC. It is translated as CASSESDRGAHEQYF.